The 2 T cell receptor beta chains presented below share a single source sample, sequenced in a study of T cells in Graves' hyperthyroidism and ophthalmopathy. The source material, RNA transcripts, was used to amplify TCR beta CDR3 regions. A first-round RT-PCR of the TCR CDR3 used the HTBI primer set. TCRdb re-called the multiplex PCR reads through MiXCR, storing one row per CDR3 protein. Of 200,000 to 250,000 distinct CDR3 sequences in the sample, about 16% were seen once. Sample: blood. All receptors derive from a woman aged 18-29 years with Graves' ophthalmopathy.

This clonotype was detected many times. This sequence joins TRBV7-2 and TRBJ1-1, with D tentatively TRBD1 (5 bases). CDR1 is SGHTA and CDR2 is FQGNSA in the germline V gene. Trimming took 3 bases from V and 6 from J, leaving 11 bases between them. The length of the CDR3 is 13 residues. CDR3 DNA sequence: TGTGCCAGCAGCTTTAACCTGGGGGCTGAAGCTTTCTTT. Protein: CASSFNLGAEAFF.

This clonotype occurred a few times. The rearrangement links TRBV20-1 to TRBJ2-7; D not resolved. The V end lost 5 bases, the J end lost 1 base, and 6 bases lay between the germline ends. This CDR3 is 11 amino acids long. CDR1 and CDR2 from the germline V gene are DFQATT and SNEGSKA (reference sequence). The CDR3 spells CSAGDSYEQYF. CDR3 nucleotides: TGCAGTGCTGGGGATTCCTACGAGCAGTACTTC.